This T cell receptor beta chain was profiled in a study of metastatic and nonmetastatic thyroid tumors. Study details: Thyroid patients, malignant and benign, had repertoires compared across blood and tumor or nodule tissue.

V lost 3 bases and J lost 7, with 11 bases in between. There are 14 residues in the CDR3. Germline loops: CDR1 SGDLS, CDR2 YYNGEE. Thyroid surgery had not been preceded by any treatment in any patient. This clone was counted many times. Its matching antigen is unknown. As handled by the study authors: Between-group CDR3 differences, defined by clinicopathological status, yielded a distant-metastasis classifier for papillary thyroid cancer. TCRdb re-clonotyped the PCR reads via MiXCR. The V and J calls and clone size are TCRdb's, not the authors'. This repertoire shows some 30,000 clones, about 18% found once; its top ten account for approximately 8.1%. Whole-study results and caveats: As reported, TCR beta diversity in blood and tumor was significantly higher in malignant thyroid tumors than in benign nodules.

This TCR was recovered from a female donor with papillary thyroid cancer or a benign thyroid nodule (not recorded which). Some clones in this sample may be carry-over from other donors' samples. The chain joins TRBV9 to TRBJ1-6; possible D gene TRBD1, 6 bases. The sequenced sample consisted of blood. CDR3 nucleotide sequence: TGTGCCAGCAGCGGGGGGCCTGAGAATTCACCCCTCCACTTT. This sequence encodes CASSGGPENSPLHF.